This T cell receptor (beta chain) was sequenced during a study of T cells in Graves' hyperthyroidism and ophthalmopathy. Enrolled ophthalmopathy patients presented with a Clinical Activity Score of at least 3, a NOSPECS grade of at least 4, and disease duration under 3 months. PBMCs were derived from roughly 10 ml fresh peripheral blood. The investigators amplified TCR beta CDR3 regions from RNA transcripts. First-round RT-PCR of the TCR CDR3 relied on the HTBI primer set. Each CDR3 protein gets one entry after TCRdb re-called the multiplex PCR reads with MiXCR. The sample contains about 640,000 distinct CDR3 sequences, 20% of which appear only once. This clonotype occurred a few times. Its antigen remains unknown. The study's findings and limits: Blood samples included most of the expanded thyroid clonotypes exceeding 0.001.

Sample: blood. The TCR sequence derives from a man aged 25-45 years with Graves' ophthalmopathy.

The CDR3 here is CASSLFLGATEAFF. The CDR3 nucleotides read TGTGCCAGCAGTTTATTTCTGGGGGCCACTGAAGCTTTCTTT. The V call is TRBV12-3 or TRBV12-4, the J call TRBJ1-1; D might be TRBD1 (6 bases). Trimming took 2 bases from V and 4 from J, leaving 11 bases between them. The CDR3 runs 14 residues.